This TCR beta chain was sequenced for a study of T cell changes during pregnancy in multiple sclerosis. Sequenced by immunoSEQ multiplex PCR; TCRdb stores in-frame clones only, minus some. The table has 40,000 to 60,000 clones, 94% seen once. The ends were cut back, 1 base at V and 4 bases at J, with 10 bases in the middle. Per the germline V gene, CDR1 is LNHNV and CDR2 is YYDKDF (reference sequence). CDR3 length: 14 amino acids. This chain connects TRBV15 to TRBJ1-2, with D maybe TRBD1 (5 bases). The sequences come from CD4+ T cells from peripheral blood mononuclear cells, collected in the third trimester of pregnancy. This receptor was obtained from a female donor with multiple sclerosis, enrolled in a pregnancy study. CDR3 in DNA: TGTGCCACCAGCAGAGGGGGGGAGTTCTATGGCTACACCTTC. Translation gives CATSRGGEFYGYTF.